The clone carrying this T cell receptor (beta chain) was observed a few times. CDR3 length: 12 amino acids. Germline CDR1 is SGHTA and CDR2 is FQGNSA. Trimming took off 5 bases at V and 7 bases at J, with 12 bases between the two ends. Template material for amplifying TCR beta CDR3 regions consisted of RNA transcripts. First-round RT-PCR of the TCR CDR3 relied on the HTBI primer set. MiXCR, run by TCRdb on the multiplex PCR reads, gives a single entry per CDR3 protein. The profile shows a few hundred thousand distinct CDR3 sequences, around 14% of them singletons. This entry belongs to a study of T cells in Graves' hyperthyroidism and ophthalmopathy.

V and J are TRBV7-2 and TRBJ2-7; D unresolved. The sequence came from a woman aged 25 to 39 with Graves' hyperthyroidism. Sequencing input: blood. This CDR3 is CASSGVSDEQYF. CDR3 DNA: TGTGCCAGCAGCGGGGTATCGGATGAGCAGTACTTC. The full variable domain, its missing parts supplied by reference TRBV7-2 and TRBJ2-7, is GAGVSQSPSNKVTEKGKDVELRCDPISGHTALYWYRQSLGQGLEFLIYFQGNSAPDKSGLPSDRFSAERTGGSVSTLTIQRTQQEDSAVYLCASSGVSDEQYFGPGTRLTVT.